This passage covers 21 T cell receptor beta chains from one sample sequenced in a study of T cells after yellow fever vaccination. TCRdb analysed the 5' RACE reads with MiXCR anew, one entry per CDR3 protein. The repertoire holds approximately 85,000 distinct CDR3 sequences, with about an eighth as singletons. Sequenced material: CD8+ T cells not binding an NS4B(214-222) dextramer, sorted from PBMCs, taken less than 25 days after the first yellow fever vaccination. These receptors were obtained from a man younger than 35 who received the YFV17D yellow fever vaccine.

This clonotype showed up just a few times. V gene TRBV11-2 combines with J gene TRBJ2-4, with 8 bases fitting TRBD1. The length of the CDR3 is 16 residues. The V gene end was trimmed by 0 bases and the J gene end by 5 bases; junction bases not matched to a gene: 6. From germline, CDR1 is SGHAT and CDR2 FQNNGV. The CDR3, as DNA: TGTGCCAGCAGCTTAGATCATAACAGGGGGGAAAACATTCAGTACTTC. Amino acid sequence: CASSLDHNRGENIQYF.

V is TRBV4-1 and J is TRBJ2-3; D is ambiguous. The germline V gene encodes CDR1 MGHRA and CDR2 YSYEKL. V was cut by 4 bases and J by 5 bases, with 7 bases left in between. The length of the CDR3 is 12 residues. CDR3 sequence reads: CASSRPLDTQYF. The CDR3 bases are TGCGCCAGCAGCCGCCCGTTAGATACGCAGTATTTT.

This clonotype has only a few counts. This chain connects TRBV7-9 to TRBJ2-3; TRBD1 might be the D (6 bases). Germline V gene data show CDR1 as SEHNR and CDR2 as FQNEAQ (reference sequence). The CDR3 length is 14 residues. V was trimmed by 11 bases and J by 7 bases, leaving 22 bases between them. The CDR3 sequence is CAQGHAVGPNTQYF. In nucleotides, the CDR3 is TGTGCCCAGGGGCATGCCGTGGGACCCAATACGCAGTATTTT.

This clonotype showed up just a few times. Written as DNA, the CDR3 is TGTGCCAGCACCTCAGGGGACGGGGTTTACAATGAGCAGTTCTTC. It codes for CASTSGDGVYNEQFF. J is TRBJ2-1 and V is TRBV12-3 or TRBV12-4; TRBD1 is a possible D gene (6 bases). This CDR3 has 15 residues. The V and J ends lost 7 bases and 4 bases respectively, with 17 bases between them.

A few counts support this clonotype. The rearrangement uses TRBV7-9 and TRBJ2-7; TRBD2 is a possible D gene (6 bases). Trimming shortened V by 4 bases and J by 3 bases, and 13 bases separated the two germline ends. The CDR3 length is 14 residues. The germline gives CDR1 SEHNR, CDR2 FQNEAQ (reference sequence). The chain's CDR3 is CASSSSLEGYEQYV. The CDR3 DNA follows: TGTGCCAGCAGCTCCTCCCTGGAGGGCTACGAGCAGTACGTC.

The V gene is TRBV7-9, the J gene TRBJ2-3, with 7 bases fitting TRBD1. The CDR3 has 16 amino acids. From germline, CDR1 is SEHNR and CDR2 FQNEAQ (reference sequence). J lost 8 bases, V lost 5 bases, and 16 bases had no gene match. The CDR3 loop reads CASSGRSGTASSTQYF. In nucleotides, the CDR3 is TGTGCCAGCAGCGGGCGTTCCGGGACAGCCAGTAGTACGCAGTATTTT.

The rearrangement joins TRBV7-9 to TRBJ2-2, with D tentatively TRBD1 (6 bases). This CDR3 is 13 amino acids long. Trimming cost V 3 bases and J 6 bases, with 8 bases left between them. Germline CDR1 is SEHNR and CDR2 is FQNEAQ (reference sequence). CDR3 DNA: TGTGCCAGCAGCTTTCGGACAGCCGGGGAGCTGTTTTTT. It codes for CASSFRTAGELFF.

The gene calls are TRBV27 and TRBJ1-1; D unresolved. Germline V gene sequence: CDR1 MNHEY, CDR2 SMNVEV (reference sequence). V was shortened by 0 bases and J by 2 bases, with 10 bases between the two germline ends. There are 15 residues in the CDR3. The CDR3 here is CASSLSVSGNTEAFF. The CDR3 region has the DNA TGTGCCAGCAGTTTATCGGTTTCAGGTAACACTGAAGCTTTCTTT.

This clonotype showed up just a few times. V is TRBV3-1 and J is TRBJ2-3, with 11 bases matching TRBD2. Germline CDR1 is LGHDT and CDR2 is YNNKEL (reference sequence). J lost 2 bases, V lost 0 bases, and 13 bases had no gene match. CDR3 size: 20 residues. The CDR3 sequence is CASSQEVGLAGGFSTDTQYF. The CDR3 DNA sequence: TGTGCCAGCAGCCAAGAGGTGGGGCTAGCGGGGGGCTTTTCCACAGATACGCAGTATTTT.

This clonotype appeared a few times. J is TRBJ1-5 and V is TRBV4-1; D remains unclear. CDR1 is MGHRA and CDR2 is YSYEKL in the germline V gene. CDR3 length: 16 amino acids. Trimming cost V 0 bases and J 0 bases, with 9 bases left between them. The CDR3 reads CASSQDLGSSNQPQHF. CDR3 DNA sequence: TGCGCCAGCAGCCAAGATCTTGGCAGTAGCAATCAGCCCCAGCATTTT.

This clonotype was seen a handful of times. DNA of the CDR3: TGTGCCCAAGGCGGGGGGCCCAATGAGCAGTTCTTC. Protein sequence: CAQGGGPNEQFF. The gene calls are TRBV27 and TRBJ2-1, with 8 bases that match TRBD2. Germline assignment: CDR1 MNHEY and CDR2 SMNVEV (reference sequence). The V segment lost 11 bases and the J segment 6 bases; nucleotides outside the gene matches: 6. The CDR3 covers 12 residues.

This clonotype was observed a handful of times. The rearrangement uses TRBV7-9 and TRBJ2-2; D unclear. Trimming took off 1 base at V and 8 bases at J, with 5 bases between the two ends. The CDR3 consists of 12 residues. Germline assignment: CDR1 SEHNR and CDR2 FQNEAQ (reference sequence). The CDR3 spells CASSLDGGELFF. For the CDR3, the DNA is TGTGCCAGCAGCTTAGATGGTGGGGAGCTGTTTTTT.

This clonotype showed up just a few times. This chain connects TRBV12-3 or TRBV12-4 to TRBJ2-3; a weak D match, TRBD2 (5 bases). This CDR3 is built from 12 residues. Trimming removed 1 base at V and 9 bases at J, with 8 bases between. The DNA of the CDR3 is TGTGCCAGCAGTTTAGGCGGAGGCACGCAGTATTTT. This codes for CASSLGGGTQYF.

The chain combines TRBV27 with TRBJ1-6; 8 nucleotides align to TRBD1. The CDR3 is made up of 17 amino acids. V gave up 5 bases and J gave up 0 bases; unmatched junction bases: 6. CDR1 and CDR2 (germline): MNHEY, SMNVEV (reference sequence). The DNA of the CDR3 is TGTGCCAGCAGTACAGGACAGGGAATCTCCTATAATTCACCCCTCCACTTT. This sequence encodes CASSTGQGISYNSPLHF.

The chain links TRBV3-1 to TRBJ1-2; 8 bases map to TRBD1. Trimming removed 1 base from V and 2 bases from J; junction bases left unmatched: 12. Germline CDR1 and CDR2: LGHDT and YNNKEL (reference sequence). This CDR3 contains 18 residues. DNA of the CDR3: TGTGCCAGCAGCCAAGGGGCAGGGGGCCCCCGAGGGAACTATGGCTACACCTTC. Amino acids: CASSQGAGGPRGNYGYTF.

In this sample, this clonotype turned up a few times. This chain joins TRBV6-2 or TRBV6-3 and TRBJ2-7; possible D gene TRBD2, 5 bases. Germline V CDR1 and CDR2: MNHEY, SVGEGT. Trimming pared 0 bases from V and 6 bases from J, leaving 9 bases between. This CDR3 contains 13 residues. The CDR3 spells CASSYSWTSEQYF. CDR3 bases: TGTGCCAGCAGTTACTCCTGGACTTCCGAGCAGTACTTC.

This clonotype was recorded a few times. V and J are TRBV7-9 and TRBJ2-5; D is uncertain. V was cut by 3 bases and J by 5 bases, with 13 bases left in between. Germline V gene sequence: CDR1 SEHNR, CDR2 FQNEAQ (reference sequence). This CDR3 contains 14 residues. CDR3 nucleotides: TGTGCCAGCAGCTTGCCTCCGCCTCAGGAGACCCAGTACTTC. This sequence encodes CASSLPPPQETQYF.

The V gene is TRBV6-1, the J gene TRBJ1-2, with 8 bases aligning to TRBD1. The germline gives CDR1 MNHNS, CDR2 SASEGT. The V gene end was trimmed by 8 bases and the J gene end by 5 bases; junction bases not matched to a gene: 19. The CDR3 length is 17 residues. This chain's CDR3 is CASGPRQGLEGPYGYTF. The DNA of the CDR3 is TGTGCCAGCGGACCACGACAGGGGCTAGAGGGTCCATATGGCTACACCTTC.

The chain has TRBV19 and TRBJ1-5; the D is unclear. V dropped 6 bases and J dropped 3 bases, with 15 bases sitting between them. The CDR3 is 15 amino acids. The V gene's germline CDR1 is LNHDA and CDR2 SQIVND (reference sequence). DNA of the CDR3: TGTGCCAGTAGCTCGGTGGGAGTCCCCAATCAGCCCCAGCATTTT. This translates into CASSSVGVPNQPQHF.

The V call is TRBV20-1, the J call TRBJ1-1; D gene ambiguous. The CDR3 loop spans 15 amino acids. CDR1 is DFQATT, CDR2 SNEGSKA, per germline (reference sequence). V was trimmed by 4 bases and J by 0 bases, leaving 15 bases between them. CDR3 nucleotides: TGCAGTGCTATTAAGCTGGAGACGCTGAACACTGAAGCTTTCTTT. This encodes CSAIKLETLNTEAFF.

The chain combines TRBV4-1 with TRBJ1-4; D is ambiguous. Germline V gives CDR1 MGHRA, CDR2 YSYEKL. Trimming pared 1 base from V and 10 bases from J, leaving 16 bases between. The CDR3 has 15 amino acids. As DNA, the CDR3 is TGCGCCAGCAGCCAAGCCCCGTTGGGCGGAGGAAAACTGTTTTTT. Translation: CASSQAPLGGGKLFF.